Below are 7 T cell receptor beta chains sequenced from a single sample in a study of cytomegalovirus exposure and HLA in healthy donors. Primers: 60 Vbeta forward and 13 Jbeta reverse. TCRdb's copy holds only in-frame clones and misses some; the assay was immunoSEQ multiplex PCR. The table includes 150,000 to 200,000 clones, 80% detected once. The sequenced sample consisted of PBMCs. The receptors originated from a woman in her thirties or forties in good health and CMV-seronegative.

The chain uses TRBV28 and TRBJ1-2; D is perhaps TRBD1 (6 bases). CDR3 length: 13 residues. Trimming shortened V by 3 bases and J by 7 bases, and 12 bases separated the two germline ends. Per the germline V gene, CDR1 is MDHEN and CDR2 is SYDVKM. This chain's CDR3 is CASSLEAGAGYTF. The CDR3 DNA sequence: TGTGCCAGCAGTTTGGAGGCAGGGGCTGGCTACACCTTC.

This sequence joins TRBV10-3 and TRBJ1-2; D is ambiguous. Trimming stripped 7 bases from V and 3 bases from J, with 12 bases between. CDR3 length: 13 amino acids. Per germline, CDR1 ENHRY and CDR2 SYGVKD. The CDR3 sequence is CAITPGNYYGYTF. The CDR3 DNA reads TGTGCCATCACCCCAGGAAATTACTATGGCTACACCTTC.

The chain employs TRBV7-9 and TRBJ2-5, with D possibly matching TRBD2 (5 bases). Germline CDR1 reads SEHNR; CDR2 reads FQNEAQ (reference sequence). CDR3 size: 15 residues. Between the trimmed V and J ends, which lost 5 bases and 2 bases, there was a span of 15 bases. The CDR3 region has the DNA TGTGCCAGCAGCCATAGCGCCAACCTTCAAGAGACCCAGTACTTC. It specifies CASSHSANLQETQYF.

V usage is TRBV19 and J usage is TRBJ1-1; D possibly corresponds to TRBD1 (6 bases). Germline CDR1 and CDR2: LNHDA and SQIVND (reference sequence). This CDR3 comprises 13 residues. V lost 6 bases and J 1 base, leaving 9 bases between the germline ends. The DNA for the CDR3 is TGTGCCAGTAGCCGGGGGGCGAACACTGAAGCTTTCTTT. Its translation: CASSRGANTEAFF.

This rearrangement joins TRBV15 to TRBJ1-3; 10 bases are shared with TRBD1. The CDR3 loop spans 19 amino acids. V shed 3 bases and J 3 bases; nucleotides not matched to a gene: 14. Germline V gene lookup returns CDR1 LNHNV and CDR2 YYDKDF (reference sequence). CDR3 nucleotides: TGTGCCACCAGCAGTCGTCGTCTCGACAGGGGGCTCGGTGGAAACACCATATATTTT. Protein product: CATSSRRLDRGLGGNTIYF. Combining the CDR3 with reference TRBV15 and TRBJ1-3 gives the whole variable domain DAMVIQNPRYQVTQFGKPVTLSCSQTLNHNVMYWYQQKSSQAPKLLFHYYDKDFNNEADTPDNFQSRRPNTSFCFLDIRSPGLGDTAMYLCATSSRRLDRGLGGNTIYFGEGSWLTVV.

The chain employs TRBV12-5 and TRBJ2-7, with 9 bases aligning to TRBD2. The CDR3 sequence is 13 residues long. Germline V gives CDR1 LGHNT, CDR2 FRNRAP. CDR3 coding DNA: TGTGAGGGGGGGCGGCGGGAGGGCTACGAGCAGTACTTC. It specifies CEGGRREGYEQYF.

V and J are TRBV4-1 and TRBJ2-5; 12 bases map to TRBD2. The end of the DNA is better explained by TRBJ2-7, so the J call may be wrong. CDR1 and CDR2 (germline): MGHRA, YSYEKL. The CDR3 has 15 amino acids. Written as DNA, the CDR3 is TGCGCCAGCAGCCCTCTAGCGGGAGGGCCCTACGAGCAGTACTTC. It translates to CASSPLAGGPYEQYF.